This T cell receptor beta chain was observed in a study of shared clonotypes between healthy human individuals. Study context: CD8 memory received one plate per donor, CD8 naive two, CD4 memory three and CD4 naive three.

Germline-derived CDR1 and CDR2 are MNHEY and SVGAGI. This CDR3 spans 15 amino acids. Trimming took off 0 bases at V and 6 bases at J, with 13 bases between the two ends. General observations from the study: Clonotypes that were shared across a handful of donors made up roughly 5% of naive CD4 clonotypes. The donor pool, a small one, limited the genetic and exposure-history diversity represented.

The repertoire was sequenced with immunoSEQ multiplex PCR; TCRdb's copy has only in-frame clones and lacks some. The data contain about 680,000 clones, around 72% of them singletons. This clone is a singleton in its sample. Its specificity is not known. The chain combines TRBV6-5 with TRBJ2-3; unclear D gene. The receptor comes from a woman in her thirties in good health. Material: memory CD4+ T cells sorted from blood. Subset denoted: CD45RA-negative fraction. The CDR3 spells CASSYSTAGRDTQYF. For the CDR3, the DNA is TGTGCCAGCAGTTACTCGACGGCAGGTCGGGATACGCAGTATTTT.